Below, 26 T cell receptor beta chains from the same sample are listed, as sequenced in a study of T cell responses to AZD1222 COVID-19 vaccine. Only in-frame clones appear in the TCRdb table, and some are missing; sequencing was by immunoSEQ multiplex PCR. There are 100,000 to 120,000 clones in the sample; 89% occur only once, and over 3% lies in the top ten. The source material was peripheral blood, sampled on day 0 of MenACWY control vaccination. The receptors were sampled from an adult in good health.

The rearrangement joins TRBV28 to TRBJ2-7; perhaps TRBD1 as D (6 bases). CDR3 length equals 15 residues. From germline, CDR1 is MDHEN and CDR2 SYDVKM. V was pared by 7 bases and J by 3 bases, with 19 bases between. As DNA, the CDR3 is TGTGCCAGCAAACCGCTCGGGACACGCTTCTACGAGCAGTACTTC. The encoded protein is CASKPLGTRFYEQYF. The full variable domain, with the rest looked up from reference TRBV28 and TRBJ2-7, is DVKVTQSSRYLVKRTGEKVFLECVQDMDHENMFWYRQDPGLGLRLIYFSYDVKMKEKGDIPEGYSVSREKKERFSLILESASTNQTSMYLCASKPLGTRFYEQYFGPGTRLTVT.

This clone appeared once. The rearrangement links TRBV5-1 to TRBJ2-2; 11 bases line up with TRBD1. J was trimmed by 7 bases and V by 3 bases; bases with no gene match: 11. This CDR3 region has 17 residues. CDR1 is SGHRS, CDR2 YFSETQ, per germline. CDR3 sequence reads: CASSSLRTGGGVGELFF. The CDR3 DNA follows: TGCGCCAGCAGCTCCCTCCGGACAGGGGGCGGTGTCGGGGAGCTGTTTTTT.

The rearrangement joins TRBV11-2 to TRBJ2-7, with TRBD1 matching 10 bases. This CDR3 has 15 residues. CDR1 is SGHAT, CDR2 FQNNGV, per germline. J lost 5 bases, V lost 0 bases, and 4 bases had no gene match. The CDR3 bases are TGTGCCAGCAGCTTAGACGGGACAGGGGAGCACGAGCAGTACTTC. This sequence encodes CASSLDGTGEHEQYF. Based on the CDR3 plus reference TRBV11-2 and TRBJ2-7, the full variable domain is EAGVAQSPRYKIIEKRQSVAFWCNPISGHATLYWYQQILGQGPKLLIQFQNNGVVDDSQLPKDRFSAERLKGVDSTLKIQPAKLEDSAVYLCASSLDGTGEHEQYFGPGTRLTVT.

The chain combines TRBV6-5 with TRBJ1-4; D not certain. V was clipped by 6 bases and J by 8 bases, with 13 bases between them. The CDR3 covers 13 residues. The germline V gene encodes CDR1 MNHEY and CDR2 SVGAGI. Here the CDR3 reads CASSPREREKLFF. DNA of the CDR3: TGTGCCAGCAGCCCCAGAGAGAGGGAAAAACTGTTTTTT.

The genes are TRBV3-1 (or the pseudogene TRBV3-2) and TRBJ1-2, with D perhaps TRBD1 (5 bases). Trimming cost V 3 bases and J 4 bases, with 9 bases left between them. CDR3 size: 13 residues. CDR1 and CDR2 from the germline V gene are LGHDT and YNNKEL (reference sequence). CDR3 region: CASSQGPTYGYTF. Here the CDR3 DNA reads TGTGCCAGCAGCCAGGGGCCCACCTATGGCTACACCTTC.

J is TRBJ2-5 and V is TRBV9, with no clear D. There are 14 residues in the CDR3. Trimming removed 4 bases from V and 4 bases from J, with 14 bases in between. Germline V gene lookup returns CDR1 SGDLS and CDR2 YYNGEE. The CDR3 is CASSYDGLRETQYF. The CDR3 DNA sequence: TGTGCCAGCAGCTATGACGGGCTACGAGAGACCCAGTACTTC.

This clone was recorded only once. The CDR3 DNA follows: TGTGCCAGCAGCTCCTCAGGGCAGCCCCAGCATTTT. As protein: CASSSSGQPQHF. This chain connects TRBV28 to TRBJ1-5; D might be TRBD1 (5 bases). Looked up from germline, CDR1 is MDHEN and CDR2 is SYDVKM. V lost 6 bases and J lost 7, with 10 bases in between. This CDR3 has 12 residues. The variable domain in full, completed from reference TRBV28 and TRBJ1-5, reads DVKVTQSSRYLVKRTGEKVFLECVQDMDHENMFWYRQDPGLGLRLIYFSYDVKMKEKGDIPEGYSVSREKKERFSLILESASTNQTSMYLCASSSSGQPQHFGDGTRLSIL.

The V and J genes are TRBV30 and TRBJ1-4; D uncertain. The CDR3 has 14 amino acids. In germline, CDR1 is GTSNPN, CDR2 SVGIG (reference sequence). V was cut by 0 bases and J by 7 bases, with 12 bases left in between. Here the CDR3 reads CAWSVRSGSEKLFF. CDR3 nucleotides: TGTGCCTGGAGTGTACGATCCGGCAGTGAAAAACTGTTTTTT.

The chain couples TRBV25-1 to TRBJ1-2; TRBD1 matches 8 bases. V lost 7 bases, J lost 3 bases, and 10 bases stayed unmatched. Germline CDR1 is MGHDK and CDR2 is SYGVNS. The CDR3 length is 15 residues. CDR3 bases: TGTGCCAGCACTGACCAAGGACAGGGCTACTATGGCTACACCTTC. Protein: CASTDQGQGYYGYTF.

The rearrangement uses TRBV5-1 and TRBJ1-2; no clear D. V lost 3 bases and J lost 7, with 10 bases in between. Germline V gives CDR1 SGHRS, CDR2 YFSETQ. This CDR3 spans 12 amino acids. CDR3 amino acids: CASSSSMGGYTF. The CDR3 nucleotides read TGCGCCAGCAGCTCGAGTATGGGTGGCTACACCTTC.

The rearrangement joins TRBV7-8 to TRBJ1-1; no clear D gene. Germline CDR1 SGHVS, CDR2 FQNEAQ. CDR3 length: 14 amino acids. V dropped 7 bases and J dropped 1 base, with 13 bases sitting between them. The CDR3 DNA is TGTGCCAGCAACACGGGTCCTGGGAACACTGAAGCTTTCTTT. It is translated as CASNTGPGNTEAFF.

J is TRBJ2-1 and V is TRBV2; 7 nucleotides align to TRBD1. After removal of 1 base from V and 8 bases from J, the junction contained 5 bases not matched to a gene. CDR1 is SNHLY and CDR2 is FYNNEI in the germline V gene. The CDR3 is made up of 14 amino acids. CDR3 region: CASSEDRGWDEQFF. The DNA of the CDR3 is TGTGCCAGCAGTGAAGACAGGGGTTGGGATGAGCAGTTCTTC.

The chain joins TRBV27 to TRBJ2-2; 7 bases are a match to TRBD2. The CDR3 loop spans 17 amino acids. Germline assignment: CDR1 MNHEY and CDR2 SMNVEV (reference sequence). With 8 bases clipped from V and 0 bases from J, the junction kept 12 bases outside the gene matches. CDR3: CASLGPGGGPNTGELFF. The DNA for the CDR3 is TGTGCCAGCTTGGGGCCCGGCGGGGGACCGAACACCGGGGAGCTGTTTTTT.

The CDR3 region is CASSEPHEQFF. As DNA, the CDR3 is TGTGCCAGCAGTGAACCCCATGAGCAGTTCTTC. The chain combines TRBV6-1 with TRBJ2-1, with D unresolved. The ends were cut back, 2 bases at V and 8 bases at J, with 4 bases in the middle. The CDR3 consists of 11 residues. Germline loops: CDR1 MNHNS, CDR2 SASEGT.

The rearrangement links TRBV6-5 to TRBJ1-4; D might be TRBD1 (6 bases). V lost 5 bases, J lost 4 bases, and 11 bases lay in between. Germline CDR1 reads MNHEY; CDR2 reads SVGAGI. The CDR3 loop spans 14 amino acids. The CDR3 DNA follows: TGTGCCAGCAGTCGGACAGCTTTTAATGAAAAACTGTTTTTT. Its translation is CASSRTAFNEKLFF.

The V and J genes are TRBV5-1 and TRBJ2-1; D gene unclear. Germline loops: CDR1 SGHRS, CDR2 YFSETQ. V was clipped by 7 bases and J by 0 bases, with 11 bases between them. This CDR3 region has 14 residues. CDR3 protein: CASRSLSSYNEQFF. Written as DNA, the CDR3 is TGCGCCAGCCGGAGTTTGAGCTCCTACAATGAGCAGTTCTTC.

Only one count was recorded for this clone. V usage is TRBV28 and J usage is TRBJ1-1, with D maybe TRBD1 (5 bases). The CDR3 totals 14 residues. Germline V gene sequence: CDR1 MDHEN, CDR2 SYDVKM. V lost 1 base and J lost 6, with 12 bases in between. CDR3 residues: CASSLYSATAEAFF. CDR3 coding DNA: TGTGCCAGCAGTTTATATTCGGCGACAGCTGAAGCTTTCTTT. The full variable domain, in which reference TRBV28 and TRBJ1-1 provide the parts outside the CDR3, is DVKVTQSSRYLVKRTGEKVFLECVQDMDHENMFWYRQDPGLGLRLIYFSYDVKMKEKGDIPEGYSVSREKKERFSLILESASTNQTSMYLCASSLYSATAEAFFGQGTRLTVV.

This clone was observed a few times. DNA of the CDR3: TGTGCCAGCAGTTTACGTGGTTGGGGCAGGGGGAGCACTGAAGCTTTCTTT. This codes for CASSLRGWGRGSTEAFF. The genes are TRBV27 and TRBJ1-1; 7 nucleotides match TRBD1. The CDR3 sequence is 17 residues long. Unmatched junction bases numbered 13, after V lost 2 bases and J lost 4 bases. Germline values: CDR1 MNHEY, CDR2 SMNVEV (reference sequence).

The chain links TRBV19 to TRBJ2-1; TRBD2 matches 16 bases. CDR1 and CDR2 (germline): LNHDA, SQIVND (reference sequence). The CDR3 runs to 16 residues. V shed 6 bases and J 8 bases; nucleotides not matched to a gene: 7. The CDR3 sequence: CASRFGTSGGVDEQFF. The CDR3 DNA is TGTGCCAGTAGGTTTGGGACTAGCGGGGGGGTAGATGAGCAGTTCTTC.

The chain combines TRBV29-1 with TRBJ1-2; 7 bases agree with TRBD1. This CDR3 is built from 13 residues. Germline V gives CDR1 SQVTM, CDR2 ANQGSEA. Trimming at V came to 1 base and at J to 4 bases, leaving 3 bases not matched to a gene. In nucleotides, the CDR3 is TGCAGCGTTGAAGGGGGGACAGTCTATGGCTACACCTTC. This encodes CSVEGGTVYGYTF.

The J gene is TRBJ1-1, the V gene TRBV2, with D tentatively TRBD1 (5 bases). CDR1 is SNHLY, CDR2 FYNNEI, per germline. The V gene lost 6 bases and the J gene lost 4 bases, with 15 bases spanning the gap. The CDR3 has 14 amino acids. The CDR3 region has the DNA TGTGCCAGCAGGCCAGGACGCGGGGGCACTGAAGCTTTCTTT. Translated: CASRPGRGGTEAFF.

The chain carries TRBV7-9 and TRBJ2-3; tentatively, D is TRBD1 (6 bases). The germline gives CDR1 SEHNR, CDR2 FQNEAQ (reference sequence). The CDR3 totals 15 residues. Trimming removed 2 bases from V and 1 base from J, with 10 bases in between. The CDR3 spells CASSLSGAGTDTQYF. CDR3 DNA sequence: TGTGCCAGCAGCTTATCAGGGGCTGGCACAGATACGCAGTATTTT.

The rearrangement uses TRBV6-5 and TRBJ1-3, with D perhaps TRBD1 (6 bases). The CDR3 extends over 13 amino acids. CDR1 is MNHEY and CDR2 is SVGAGI in the germline V gene. The V end lost 4 bases, the J end lost 3 bases, and 7 bases lay between the germline ends. The CDR3 sequence: CASSLTGGNTIYF. The DNA for the CDR3 is TGTGCCAGCAGTTTGACAGGTGGAAACACCATATATTTT.

V usage is TRBV7-8 and J usage is TRBJ1-5; TRBD1 matches 7 bases. V dropped 5 bases and J dropped 7; count of bases not matched to a gene: 14. The CDR3 runs 16 residues. CDR1 SGHVS and CDR2 FQNEAQ come from the germline V gene. The CDR3 region is CASSATYRGGWQPQHF. CDR3 DNA sequence: TGTGCCAGCAGCGCGACGTACAGGGGCGGGTGGCAGCCCCAGCATTTT.

This rearrangement joins TRBV4-1 to TRBJ1-6, with D perhaps matching TRBD1 (5 bases). CDR1 is MGHRA, CDR2 YSYEKL, per germline. CDR3 length: 13 residues. V was trimmed by 2 bases and J by 13 bases, leaving 12 bases between them. CDR3 loop: CASSQRLGPPLHF. CDR3 nucleotide sequence: TGCGCCAGCAGCCAACGACTGGGACCTCCCCTCCACTTT.

The chain has TRBV13 and TRBJ2-7; 9 nucleotides match TRBD1. J was trimmed by 5 bases and V by 5 bases; bases with no gene match: 19. This CDR3 spans 18 amino acids. Germline V CDR1 and CDR2: PRHDT, FYEKMQ (reference sequence). This CDR3 is CASSGWTGERGSGDEQYF. The CDR3 DNA follows: TGTGCCAGCAGCGGCTGGACAGGGGAGCGGGGAAGCGGGGACGAGCAGTACTTC.